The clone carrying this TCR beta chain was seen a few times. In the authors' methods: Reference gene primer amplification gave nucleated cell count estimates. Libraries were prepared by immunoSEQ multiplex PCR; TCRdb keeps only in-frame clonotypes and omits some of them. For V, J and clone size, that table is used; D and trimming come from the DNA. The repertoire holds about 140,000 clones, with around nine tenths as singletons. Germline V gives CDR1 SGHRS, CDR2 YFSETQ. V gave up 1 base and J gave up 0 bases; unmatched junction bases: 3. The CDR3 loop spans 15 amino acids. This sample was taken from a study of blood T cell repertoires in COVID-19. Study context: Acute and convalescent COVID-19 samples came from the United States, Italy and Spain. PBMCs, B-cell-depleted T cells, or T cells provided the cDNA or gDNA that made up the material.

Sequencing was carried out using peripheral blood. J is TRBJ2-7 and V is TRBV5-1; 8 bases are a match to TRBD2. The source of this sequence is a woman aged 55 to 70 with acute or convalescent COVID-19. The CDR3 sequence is CASSLQRGSSYEQYF. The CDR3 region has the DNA TGCGCCAGCAGCTTGCAGCGGGGGAGCTCCTACGAGCAGTACTTC.